This section outlines one TCR beta chain sequence together with its context. The record originates from a study of OX40 agonist ivuxolimab in advanced cancers. Whole-study context: Dose-escalation subjects each had hepatocellular carcinoma, melanoma, renal cell or head and neck cancer.

V trimming: 4 bases; J trimming: 0 bases; junction bases outside the gene matches: 8. The CDR3 loop spans 16 amino acids. The germline gives CDR1 MGHRA, CDR2 YSYEKL. Assay: immunoSEQ multiplex PCR; the TCRdb copy retains only in-frame clones and omits some. The repertoire holds about 64,000 clones, with approximately 80% as singletons. Sequencing used CD4+ or CD8+ T cells sorted from blood, obtained in a trial of the OX40 agonist ivuxolimab. This clonotype was obtained from an adult with an advanced solid tumor such as melanoma, head and neck, liver or kidney cancer. V usage is TRBV4-1 and J usage is TRBJ1-2, with 7 positions matching TRBD1. In nucleotides, the CDR3 is TGCGCCAGCAGCCGCCAATTAACAGGGGCTAACTATGGCTACACCTTC. This codes for CASSRQLTGANYGYTF.